This TCR beta chain appears in the sequencing data of a study of blood T cell repertoires in COVID-19. About the research overall: Italy, Spain and the United States were the sources of the convalescent and acute COVID-19 samples.

Method: immunoSEQ multiplex PCR; TCRdb's copy keeps in-frame clones and lacks some. The sample contains 130,000 to 150,000 clones, roughly 88% of which appear only once. The origin of this receptor is a woman aged 45-59 years with acute or convalescent COVID-19. The material sequenced was peripheral blood.

DNA of the CDR3: TGTGCCAGCAGTTACCCCCCACTAGCGGGTGGACCCGATACGCAGTATTTT. As protein: CASSYPPLAGGPDTQYF. The chain links TRBV6-2 or TRBV6-3 to TRBJ2-3, with 9 bases that match TRBD2. Trimming took 2 bases from V and 6 from J; bases not matched to a gene: 12. Per germline, CDR1 MNHEY and CDR2 SVGEGT. The CDR3 extends over 17 amino acids.